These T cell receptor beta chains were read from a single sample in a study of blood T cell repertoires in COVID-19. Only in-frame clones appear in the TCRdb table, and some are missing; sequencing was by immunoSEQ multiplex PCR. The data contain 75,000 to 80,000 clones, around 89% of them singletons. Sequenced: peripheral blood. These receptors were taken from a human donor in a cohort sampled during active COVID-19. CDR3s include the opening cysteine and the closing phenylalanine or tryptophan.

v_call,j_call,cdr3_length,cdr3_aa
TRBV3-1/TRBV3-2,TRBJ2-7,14,CASSQDTYTYEQYF
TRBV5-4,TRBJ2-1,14,CASTSYGSYNEQFF
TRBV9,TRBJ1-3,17,CASSVAWTGSSGNTIYF
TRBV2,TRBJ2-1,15,CASSPEQGARNEQFF
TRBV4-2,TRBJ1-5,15,CASSPLGGFNQPQHF
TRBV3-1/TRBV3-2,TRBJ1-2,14,CASSGTGGSYGYTF
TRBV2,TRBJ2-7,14,CASTEVGAAYEQYF
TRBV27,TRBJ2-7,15,CASSLGVGGNYEQYF
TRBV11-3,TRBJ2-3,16,CASSFGLDLGTDTQYF
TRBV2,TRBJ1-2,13,CASSVRGPYGYTF
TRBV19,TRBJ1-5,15,CASSIDGQRNLPQHF
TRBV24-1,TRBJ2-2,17,CATSDPSSGRYTGELFF
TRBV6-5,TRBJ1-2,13,CAITTGVDYGYTF
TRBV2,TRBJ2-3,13,CASSEQGSDTQYF
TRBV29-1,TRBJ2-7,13,CSVGMGAMDEQYF
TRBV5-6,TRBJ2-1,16,CASSREKRRGANEQFF
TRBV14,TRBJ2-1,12,CASSPPGLEQFF
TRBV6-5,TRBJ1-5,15,CASSPLRDRASPQHF
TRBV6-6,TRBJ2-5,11,CASSYGTDHYF
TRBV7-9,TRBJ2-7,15,CASSLDAGAAYEQYF
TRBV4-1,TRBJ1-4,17,CASSQDPGFSTNEKLFF
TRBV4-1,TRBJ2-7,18,CASSQVATPGQSSYEQYF
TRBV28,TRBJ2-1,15,CASSVPGHIYNEQFF
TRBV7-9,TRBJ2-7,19,CASSLEFGTGTSGIYEQYF
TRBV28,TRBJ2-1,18,CASSSLTSGGSSYNEQFF
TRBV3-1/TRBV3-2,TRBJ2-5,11,CASSRGLARYF
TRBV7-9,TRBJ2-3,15,CASSLISGETDTQYF
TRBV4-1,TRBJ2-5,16,CASSQSPRDYLVTQYF